Sequencing of this TCR beta chain was carried out in a study of sequential checkpoint blockade in melanoma. Specified treatment: randomized to nivolumab then ipilimumab (arm A) or the reverse (arm B). CDR3 size: 13 residues. Germline CDR1 MDHEN, CDR2 SYDVKM. Trimming took 6 bases from V and 2 from J, leaving 11 bases between them. The protocol was immunoSEQ multiplex PCR, while the TCRdb copy is restricted to in-frame clones and leaves out a portion. The sample holds tens of thousands of clones, about 30% seen once. The material sequenced was tumor tissue (inferred from file names), taken from a patient given nivolumab and ipilimumab in sequence. The chain employs TRBV28 and TRBJ2-7; no clear D gene. The sequence was collected from a human donor with melanoma. CDR3 residues: CASRADGPYEQYF. CDR3 in DNA: TGTGCCAGCAGGGCAGACGGTCCCTACGAGCAGTACTTC.